This T cell receptor (beta chain) derives from a study of blood T cell repertoires in COVID-19. Libraries were prepared by immunoSEQ multiplex PCR; TCRdb keeps only in-frame clonotypes and omits some of them. The table includes tens of thousands of clones, 80% to 85% detected once. Germline V gene sequence: CDR1 SNHLY, CDR2 FYNNEI. Losses at the gene ends were 1 base for V and 1 base for J; bases not matched to a gene: 5. The CDR3 has 17 amino acids. A note on this clone: The sample contains more than one DNA sequence encoding this CDR3.

The receptor's source is a man aged 45-65 years with acute or convalescent COVID-19. This chain links TRBV2 with TRBJ2-5, with 11 nucleotides matching TRBD2. Sequenced input: peripheral blood. The CDR3 DNA reads TGTGCCAGCAGTGAAGGGCTAGCGGGAGGAGCCCAAGAGACCCAGTACTTC. It is translated as CASSEGLAGGAQETQYF.